These T cell receptor beta chains were read from a single sample in a study of untreated major depressive disorder. Clones were read by immunoSEQ multiplex PCR, and TCRdb kept only the in-frame ones, dropping some. The sample lists under 25,000 clones, roughly 90% occurring once. The sample consisted of CD4+ T cells from PBMCs. These receptors all come from a middle-aged woman with major depressive disorder. The CDR3 runs from the conserved cysteine through the conserved F or W. D genes are given only for firm matches. Clone size is not always given. Where it is, it says once, few, many or a class for expanded clones.

V	J	D	size	DNA	CDR3
TRBV7-2	TRBJ2-5	NA	NA	TGTGCCAGCAGCTTAGGGGGCGTAGAGACCCAGTACTTC	CASSLGGVETQYF
TRBV6-6	TRBJ2-1	NA	NA	TGTGCCAGCAGAGGTTCCCGGTACAATGAGCAGTTCTTC	CASRGSRYNEQFF
TRBV7-9	TRBJ2-7	TRBD1	NA	TGTGCCAGCAGCTTCAGAAGACAGGGGCCCTCCGAGCAGTACTTC	CASSFRRQGPSEQYF
TRBV10-3	TRBJ1-5	NA	NA	TGTGCCATCAGTGATAGGGACCGGGGGAGAGAGCCCCAGCATTTT	CAISDRDRGREPQHF
TRBV12-5	TRBJ1-1	NA	NA	TGTGCTAGTGGTCCGGGACTCCAGAACACTGAAGCTTTCTTT	CASGPGLQNTEAFF
TRBV7-2	TRBJ1-3	NA	NA	TGTGCCAGCAGCTTTGGGCAGGGGATCACTGGAAACACCATATATTTT	CASSFGQGITGNTIYF
TRBV7-2	TRBJ2-4	NA	NA	TGTGCCAGCAGCTTAGAGCGAGGGAACATTCAGTACTTC	CASSLERGNIQYF
TRBV5-4	TRBJ1-3	NA	NA	TGTGCCAGCAGCTTGGGAGACGCAGGGGCTAGAAACACCATATATTTT	CASSLGDAGARNTIYF
TRBV10-3	TRBJ1-2	NA	NA	TGTGCCATCAGTGAGTATGATGGCTACACCTTC	CAISEYDGYTF
TRBV6-1	TRBJ1-6	TRBD1	NA	TGTGCCAGCAGTATTGAGGGACAGCCTAGTTCACCCCTCCACTTT	CASSIEGQPSSPLHF
TRBV10-3	TRBJ2-1	NA	NA	TGTGCCATCAGTGAGGGGGCCGCGTCGGAGGGGTACAATGAGCAGTTCTTC	CAISEGAASEGYNEQFF
TRBV30	TRBJ1-4	NA	NA	TGTGCCTGGAGAAGGGGACCGCGGGAAAAACTGTTTTTT	CAWRRGPREKLFF
TRBV7-3	TRBJ2-5	NA	NA	TGTGCCAGCAGCTTAAGGCGGGAAGAGACCCAGTACTTC	CASSLRREETQYF
TRBV15	TRBJ1-1	NA	once	TGTGCCACCAGCCCTACACAGGGTATCACTGAAGCTTTCTTT	CATSPTQGITEAFF
TRBV2	TRBJ2-5	NA	NA	TGTGCCAGCAGTGGGGGTGGGGGGCTGACCCAGTACTTC	CASSGGGGLTQYF
TRBV6-1	TRBJ1-1	TRBD1	NA	TGTGCCAGCAGTGGACAGGGTCATTCCACTGAAGCTTTCTTT	CASSGQGHSTEAFF
TRBV5-1	TRBJ1-6	NA	NA	TGCGCCAGCAGCCTCTCGTACCCCGATTCACCCCTCCACTTT	CASSLSYPDSPLHF
TRBV25-1	TRBJ1-5	NA	NA	TGTGCCAGCAGTGACTCCCGGGGAGACAGCAATCAGCCCCAGCATTTT	CASSDSRGDSNQPQHF
TRBV19	TRBJ1-2	NA	NA	TGTGCCAGTATCCGCGGCTATGGCTACACCTTC	CASIRGYGYTF
TRBV27	TRBJ2-5	TRBD1	NA	TGTGCCAGCCCTAAGGGGCAGGGGGAAGAGACCCAGTACTTC	CASPKGQGEETQYF
TRBV9	TRBJ2-1	TRBD2	NA	TGTGCCAGCAGCGTAGGACTAGCGGGCCTTAGCTCCTACAATGAGCAGTTCTTC	CASSVGLAGLSSYNEQFF
TRBV29-1	TRBJ1-1	NA	few	TGCAGCGTTGAAGAGTCTATGAACACTGAAGCTTTCTTT	CSVEESMNTEAFF
TRBV11-2	TRBJ2-1	NA	NA	TGTGCCAGCAGCTTAGACGGGGGAAGGAGGAATGAGCAGTTCTTC	CASSLDGGRRNEQFF
TRBV9	TRBJ1-2	NA	few	TGTGCCAGCAGCCCACGCTCGGGTCTGCCCTCCACCTTC	CASSPRSGLPSTF
TRBV18	TRBJ1-3	NA	NA	TGTGCCAGCTCGATCGGGACCTTTGGAAACACCATATATTTT	CASSIGTFGNTIYF
TRBV6-5	TRBJ1-1	TRBD1	NA	TGTGCCAGCAGTTACGGGTCGTGGACAGGGAGGACTGAAGCTTTCTTT	CASSYGSWTGRTEAFF
TRBV14	TRBJ1-1	NA	once	TGTGCCAGCAGCCCCACACCGAACACTGAAGCTTTCTTT	CASSPTPNTEAFF
TRBV6-5	TRBJ2-5	NA	NA	TGTGCCAGCAGTTACTCGGGAGAGACCCAGTACTTC	CASSYSGETQYF
TRBV7-2	TRBJ2-5	NA	NA	TGTGCCAGCAGGCAAAACCCCGGGGAGACCCAGTACTTC	CASRQNPGETQYF
TRBV19	TRBJ1-2	TRBD1	once	TGTGCCAGTAGTATGGGACAGGGCTATGGCTACACCTTC	CASSMGQGYGYTF
TRBV27	TRBJ2-2	NA	NA	TGTGCCAGCAGTCCCCCCGGAGGGCCGAACACCGGGGAGCTGTTTTTT	CASSPPGGPNTGELFF
TRBV9	TRBJ1-4	NA	NA	TGTGCCAGCAGCGTAGCAGGACGGACTAATGAAAAACTGTTTTTT	CASSVAGRTNEKLFF
TRBV6-5	TRBJ2-1	NA	NA	TGTGCCAGCGCTTCGGGTTACAATGAGCAGTTCTTC	CASASGYNEQFF
TRBV7-7	TRBJ2-5	TRBD2	NA	TGTGCTAGCAGCTTCAGACTAGCGGGGGGCGCGAAACAAGAGACCCAGTACTTC	CASSFRLAGGAKQETQYF
TRBV6-1	TRBJ2-5	NA	NA	TGTGCCAGCAGTGACCTAAAGGAGACCCAGTACTTC	CASSDLKETQYF
TRBV6-1	TRBJ1-2	NA	NA	TGTGCCAGCAGTGGCTCCGAAGTCCCGGGGAGCTACACCTTC	CASSGSEVPGSYTF
TRBV5-1	TRBJ1-4	TRBD1	NA	TGCGCCAGCAGCGGAAGGGACAGCCTTAATGAAAAACTGTTTTTT	CASSGRDSLNEKLFF
TRBV7-9	TRBJ1-5	NA	NA	TGTGCCAGCAGCTCCCAAGGGGATCAGCCCCAGCATTTT	CASSSQGDQPQHF
TRBV7-3	TRBJ2-3	TRBD2	NA	TGTGCCAGCACCACCGGCGGGGGGGATACGCAGTATTTT	CASTTGGGDTQYF
TRBV5-1	TRBJ2-1	NA	NA	TGCGCCAGCAGCTTATCGATCTGGGATGAGCAGTTCTTC	CASSLSIWDEQFF
TRBV7-3	TRBJ2-1	TRBD2	NA	TGTGCCAGCAGCCCGTCTAGCGGACCCTACAATGAGCAGTTCTTC	CASSPSSGPYNEQFF
TRBV18	TRBJ1-2	NA	NA	TGTGCCAGCTCACCCGGAGCGGGGGGCCGGTACACCTTC	CASSPGAGGRYTF